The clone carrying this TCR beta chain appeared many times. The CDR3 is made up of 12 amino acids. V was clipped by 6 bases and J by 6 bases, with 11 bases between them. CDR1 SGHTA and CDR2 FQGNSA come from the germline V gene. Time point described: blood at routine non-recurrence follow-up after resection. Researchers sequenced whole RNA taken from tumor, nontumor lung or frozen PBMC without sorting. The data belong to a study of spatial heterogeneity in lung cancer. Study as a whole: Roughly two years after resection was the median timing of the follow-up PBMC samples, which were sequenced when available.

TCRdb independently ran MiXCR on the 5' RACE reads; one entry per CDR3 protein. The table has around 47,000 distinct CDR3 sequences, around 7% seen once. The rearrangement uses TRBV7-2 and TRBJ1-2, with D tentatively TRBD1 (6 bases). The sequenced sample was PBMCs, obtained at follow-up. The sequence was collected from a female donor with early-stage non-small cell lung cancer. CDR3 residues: CASRRDTDGYTF. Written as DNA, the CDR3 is TGTGCCAGCAGGAGGGACACCGATGGCTACACCTTC.